This TCR beta chain was sequenced for a study of shared clonotypes between healthy human individuals. On the study more broadly: Serving as donors were a couple of women and a few men, whose ages spanned 18 to 49.

CDR3 size: 16 residues. Trimming took 5 bases from V and 9 from J, leaving 23 bases between them. Germline CDR1 reads MDHEN; CDR2 reads SYDVKM. Investigators divided CD4+ cells into CD45RA+ naive and CD45RA-negative memory subsets. At deep level, the assay was performed. Produced via immunoSEQ multiplex PCR; TCRdb's table is partial and in-frame only. The data hold over a million clones, with 78% observed a single time. Source material: memory CD4+ T cells from PBMCs. As to subset: CD45RA-negative fraction. The rearrangement links TRBV28 to TRBJ2-1, with D possibly TRBD2 on 6 matching bases. The sequence was collected from a man between 18 and 35 years old in good health. Some clones in this sample may be carry-over from other donors' samples. The CDR3 region has the DNA TGTGCCAGCAGTCAGTTTCGCCGGGAGCTTGGGGGTGAGCAGTTCTTC. Translation: CASSQFRRELGGEQFF.